Below are 23 T cell receptor beta chains sequenced from a single sample in a study of glioma-infiltrating T cells after dendritic cell vaccination. Some clones are missing from TCRdb's copy, which holds only in-frame ones; the method was immunoSEQ multiplex PCR. The table lists approximately 60,000 clones, 86% of them singletons. Time point described: after dendritic cell vaccination, including at tumor progression/relapse. This specimen was blood, taken after dendritic cell vaccination. Receptors originate from a human donor with glioblastoma.

V is TRBV4-3 and J is TRBJ2-1; 9 bases line up with TRBD2. CDR1 LGHNA and CDR2 YSLEER come from the germline V gene. The junction had 5 bases not matched to a gene; V was cut back by 4 bases and J by 7 bases. The CDR3 covers 14 residues. DNA for the CDR3: TGCGCCAGCAGCCGAAATAGCGGGAGAAATGAGCAGTTCTTC. As protein: CASSRNSGRNEQFF.

The genes are TRBV7-8 and TRBJ2-7, with 8 positions matching TRBD1. The J segment lost 1 base and the V segment lost 5 bases, leaving 1 base of the junction unmatched. The CDR3 sequence is 13 residues long. From germline, CDR1 is SGHVS and CDR2 FQNEAQ. The CDR3 reads CASSRDRSYEQYF. CDR3 in DNA: TGTGCCAGCAGCCGGGACAGGTCCTACGAGCAGTACTTC.

This clone was seen only a few times. V gene TRBV19 combines with J gene TRBJ2-7; tentative D call: TRBD2 (6 bases). V was shortened by 6 bases and J by 1 base, with 7 bases between the two germline ends. CDR3 length: 12 residues. Germline V CDR1 and CDR2: LNHDA, SQIVND (reference sequence). The CDR3 sequence is CASREGSYEQYF. The CDR3 nucleotides read TGTGCCAGTAGGGAGGGATCCTACGAGCAGTACTTC.

The chain couples TRBV5-1 to TRBJ1-5; 8 nucleotides align to TRBD1. This CDR3 is built from 14 residues. Germline V gene sequence: CDR1 SGHRS, CDR2 YFSETQ. V shed 0 bases, J shed 6 bases, and the junction held 2 bases outside the gene matches. The CDR3 DNA sequence: TGCGCCAGCAGCTTGGTTACAGGGGGTCAGCCCCAGCATTTT. Residues: CASSLVTGGQPQHF.

The V and J genes are TRBV30 and TRBJ2-4, with 8 bases lining up with TRBD1. The germline V gene encodes CDR1 GTSNPN and CDR2 SVGIG (reference sequence). V shed 2 bases, J shed 0 bases, and the junction held 12 bases outside the gene matches. The CDR3 consists of 18 residues. This chain's CDR3 is CAWSSYRGLSGAKNIQYF. The CDR3, as DNA: TGTGCCTGGAGTTCATACAGGGGGTTATCAGGAGCCAAAAACATTCAGTACTTC.

The chain recombines TRBV7-2 with TRBJ1-1; D remains ambiguous. The ends were cut back, 3 bases at V and 11 bases at J, with 13 bases in the middle. The CDR3 covers 12 residues. The V gene's germline CDR1 is SGHTA and CDR2 FQGNSA. CDR3 sequence: CASSFLRRLAFF. The CDR3 bases are TGTGCCAGCAGCTTTCTCCGGAGGTTGGCTTTCTTT. Combining the CDR3 with reference TRBV7-2 and TRBJ1-1 gives the whole variable domain GAGVSQSPSNKVTEKGKDVELRCDPISGHTALYWYRQSLGQGLEFLIYFQGNSAPDKSGLPSDRFSAERTGGSVSTLTIQRTQQEDSAVYLCASSFLRRLAFFGQGTRLTVV.

This chain joins TRBV19 and TRBJ1-2, with TRBD1 identical over 7 bases. Germline lookup yields CDR1 LNHDA and CDR2 SQIVND (reference sequence). The CDR3 runs 14 residues. The junction had 5 bases not matched to a gene; V was cut back by 5 bases and J by 2 bases. CDR3 coding DNA: TGTGCCAGTAGTCGGGACAGCCTGAACTATGGCTACACCTTC. Its translation: CASSRDSLNYGYTF. The full variable domain, completed using reference TRBV19 and TRBJ1-2, is DGGITQSPKYLFRKEGQNVTLSCEQNLNHDAMYWYRQDPGQGLRLIYYSQIVNDFQKGDIAEGYSVSREKKESFPLTVTSAQKNPTAFYLCASSRDSLNYGYTFGSGTRLTVV.

In this sample, this clone turned up a few times. V is TRBV11-2 and J is TRBJ1-2; D is uncertain. From germline, CDR1 is SGHAT and CDR2 FQNNGV. V was trimmed by 0 bases and J by 8 bases, leaving 7 bases between them. This CDR3 is 12 amino acids long. The CDR3 reads CASSLERAGYTF. The CDR3 DNA reads TGTGCCAGCAGCTTAGAGAGGGCCGGCTACACCTTC.

The chain recombines TRBV5-1 with TRBJ2-5; 10 nucleotides agree with TRBD2. Looked up from germline, CDR1 is SGHRS and CDR2 is YFSETQ. The CDR3 is 18 amino acids. The V gene end was trimmed by 3 bases and the J gene end by 3 bases; junction bases not matched to a gene: 14. In DNA form, the CDR3 reads TGCGCCAGCAGCTCACCCCCCGTAGCGGGAGGCCCTAAAGAGACCCAGTACTTC. This sequence encodes CASSSPPVAGGPKETQYF.

The rearrangement joins TRBV27 to TRBJ1-6, with D perhaps TRBD1 (6 bases). Trimming shortened V by 1 base and J by 7 bases, and 14 bases separated the two germline ends. The CDR3 has 16 residues. Germline lookup yields CDR1 MNHEY and CDR2 SMNVEV (reference sequence). The CDR3 reads CASSLFPSRGNSPLHF. The CDR3 nucleotides are TGTGCCAGCAGTTTATTTCCCTCCAGGGGAAATTCACCCCTCCACTTT.

In the case of this clone: Additional DNA sequences in this sample encode the identical CDR3. The chain joins TRBV7-2 to TRBJ1-2; D might be TRBD1 (5 bases). Trimming cost V 1 base and J 6 bases, with 15 bases left between them. In germline, CDR1 is SGHTA, CDR2 FQGNSA. This CDR3 comprises 15 residues. The CDR3 is CASSLGVLGGHGYTF. The CDR3 region has the DNA TGTGCCAGCAGCTTAGGGGTGTTGGGGGGACATGGCTACACCTTC.

The V call is TRBV7-9, the J call TRBJ2-1; TRBD2 is a possible D gene (6 bases). The CDR3 is 13 residues long. The germline V and J ends were trimmed by 1 base and 8 bases, with 9 bases remaining between them. In germline, CDR1 is SEHNR, CDR2 FQNEAQ (reference sequence). Here the CDR3 DNA reads TGTGCCAGCAGCTTAGTTGAGCGGGATGAGCAGTTCTTC. This sequence encodes CASSLVERDEQFF.

The V call is TRBV6-5, the J call TRBJ2-7, with D perhaps TRBD2 (6 bases). Trimming shortened V by 3 bases and J by 6 bases, and 15 bases separated the two germline ends. The V gene's germline CDR1 is MNHEY and CDR2 SVGAGI. The CDR3 loop spans 14 amino acids. The CDR3 loop reads CASSYRRERGEQYF. For the CDR3, the DNA is TGTGCCAGCAGTTATCGGAGGGAACGGGGCGAGCAGTACTTC.

This clone was seen a few times. At one end the junction does not follow the germline gene, possibly because of a read error. The chain has TRBV7-7 and TRBJ2-6; D is perhaps TRBD1 (5 bases). CDR1 SSHAT and CDR2 FNYEAQ come from the germline V gene (reference sequence). The CDR3 consists of 20 residues. CDR3 nucleotides: TGTGCTAGCAGCTTAGATCGGCCAGGGAAAGCCCTCTCTGGGGCCAACGTCCTGACTTTC. Translation gives CASSLDRPGKALSGANVLTF.

The chain employs TRBV5-1 and TRBJ1-1, with D perhaps TRBD1 (5 bases). The V end was cut by 0 bases, the J end by 3 bases, with 15 bases between. The CDR3 has 16 residues. The germline CDR1 and CDR2 sequences are SGHRS and YFSETQ. The CDR3 protein is CASSLVMTGGDTEAFF. The CDR3 nucleotides are TGCGCCAGCAGCTTGGTAATGACGGGAGGGGACACTGAAGCTTTCTTT.

The chain recombines TRBV4-1 with TRBJ2-6, with 8 bases that match TRBD2. The CDR3 totals 18 residues. Germline V CDR1 and CDR2: MGHRA, YSYEKL. V trimming: 3 bases; J trimming: 0 bases; junction bases outside the gene matches: 7. CDR3 residues: CASSHPAGASSGANVLTF. The CDR3, as DNA: TGCGCCAGCAGCCATCCAGCGGGGGCAAGCTCTGGGGCCAACGTCCTGACTTTC.

The rearrangement joins TRBV27 to TRBJ1-1, with TRBD1 matching 8 bases. The V gene end was trimmed by 4 bases and the J gene end by 3 bases; junction bases not matched to a gene: 7. Germline V gene data show CDR1 as MNHEY and CDR2 as SMNVEV (reference sequence). The CDR3 runs 15 residues. The CDR3 region has the DNA TGTGCCAGCAGTTGGAACAGGGGGTTAGACACTGAAGCTTTCTTT. This sequence encodes CASSWNRGLDTEAFF.

In this sample, this clone turned up a few times. CDR3 loop: CASSSYGTGIEGNTEAFF. The CDR3 DNA reads as TGCGCCAGCAGCTCCTACGGGACAGGAATTGAGGGGAACACTGAAGCTTTCTTT. The rearrangement joins TRBV5-1 to TRBJ1-1, with 8 positions matching TRBD1. From germline, CDR1 is SGHRS and CDR2 YFSETQ. V shed 3 bases, J shed 1 base, and the junction held 14 bases outside the gene matches. The CDR3 is 18 amino acids.

CDR3 loop: CASSLSGKGGNEQFF. In DNA, the CDR3 is TGTGCCAGCAGCTTGAGCGGGAAGGGAGGTAATGAGCAGTTCTTC. This chain links TRBV7-2 with TRBJ2-1; 7 bases are shared with TRBD2. With 3 bases clipped from V and 7 bases from J, the junction kept 9 bases outside the gene matches. This CDR3 is 15 amino acids long. The germline CDR1 and CDR2 sequences are SGHTA and FQGNSA.

The V call is TRBV18, the J call TRBJ2-7; D is ambiguous. This CDR3 is built from 14 residues. CDR1 and CDR2 from the germline V gene are KGHSH and LQKENI. With 0 bases removed from V and 6 bases from J, the gap between germline ends came to 12 bases. The CDR3 coding sequence is TGTGCCAGCTCACCACCTATGCCAACGGGCGAGCAGTACTTC. It codes for CASSPPMPTGEQYF.

The rearrangement joins TRBV5-1 to TRBJ1-4; 8 bases are a match to TRBD1. V was clipped by 4 bases and J by 7 bases; unmatched bases: 9. The CDR3 loop spans 15 amino acids. Germline V lookup: CDR1 SGHRS, CDR2 YFSETQ. The CDR3 loop is CASSPRGQGGEKLFF. CDR3 coding DNA: TGCGCCAGCAGCCCGCGCGGACAGGGAGGTGAAAAACTGTTTTTT.

The chain links TRBV23-1 to TRBJ2-4; 7 bases agree with TRBD1. TRBV23-1 is identified as an open reading frame with a role that is uncertain. The CDR3 extends over 17 amino acids. J lost 0 bases, V lost 3 bases, and 8 bases had no gene match. The CDR3 sequence: CASSHGRTGRAKNIQYF. The DNA for the CDR3 is TGCGCCAGCAGTCATGGTCGGACAGGAAGAGCCAAAAACATTCAGTACTTC.

The rearrangement links TRBV6-5 to TRBJ2-7, with D possibly being TRBD2 (6 bases). With 2 bases removed from V and 6 bases from J, the gap between germline ends came to 11 bases. The CDR3 has 13 amino acids. Per germline, CDR1 MNHEY and CDR2 SVGAGI. Here the CDR3 reads CASSYTGDTEQYF. The CDR3 DNA follows: TGTGCCAGCAGTTACACGGGAGACACCGAGCAGTACTTC.